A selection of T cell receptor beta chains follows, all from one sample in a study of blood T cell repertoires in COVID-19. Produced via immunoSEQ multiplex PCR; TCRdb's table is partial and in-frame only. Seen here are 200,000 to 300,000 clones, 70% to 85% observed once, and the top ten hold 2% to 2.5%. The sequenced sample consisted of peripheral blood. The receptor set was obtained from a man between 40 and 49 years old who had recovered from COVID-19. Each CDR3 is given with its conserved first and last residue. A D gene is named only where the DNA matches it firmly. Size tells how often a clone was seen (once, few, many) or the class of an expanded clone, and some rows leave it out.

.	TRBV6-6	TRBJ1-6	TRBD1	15	CASSYRDSYNSPLHF	TGTGCCAGCAGTTACCGGGACAGCTATAATTCACCCCTCCACTTT
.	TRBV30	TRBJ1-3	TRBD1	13	CAGGTASGNTIYF	TGTGCCGGAGGGACAGCCTCTGGAAACACCATATATTTT
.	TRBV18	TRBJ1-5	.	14	CASSTTVSNQPQHF	TGTGCCAGCTCCACGACAGTCAGCAATCAGCCCCAGCATTTT
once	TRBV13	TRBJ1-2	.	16	CASSPMPGLTNYGYTF	TGTGCCAGCAGTCCCATGCCGGGACTGACGAACTATGGCTACACCTTC
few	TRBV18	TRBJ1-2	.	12	CASSQPNGVSTF	TGTGCCAGCTCACAACCAAACGGGGTATCCACCTTC
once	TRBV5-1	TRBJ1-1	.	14	CASSSRGMDTEAFF	TGCGCCAGCAGCTCCAGGGGCATGGACACTGAAGCTTTCTTT
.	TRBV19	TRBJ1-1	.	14	CASSIGQGNTEAFF	TGTGCCAGTAGTATAGGTCAGGGGAACACTGAAGCTTTCTTT
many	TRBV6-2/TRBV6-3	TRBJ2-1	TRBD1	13	CASSYWDRGEQFF	TGTGCCAGCAGTTACTGGGACAGGGGCGAGCAGTTCTTC
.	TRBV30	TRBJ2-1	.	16	CAWSWAGAYLYNEQFF	TGTGCCTGGAGTTGGGCAGGGGCCTATCTCTACAATGAGCAGTTCTTC
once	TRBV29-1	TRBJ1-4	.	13	CSVESATNEKLFF	TGCAGCGTTGAGTCCGCAACTAATGAAAAACTGTTTTTT
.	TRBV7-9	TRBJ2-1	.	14	CASSIGALYNEQFF	TGTGCCAGCAGCATAGGGGCCCTCTACAATGAGCAGTTCTTC
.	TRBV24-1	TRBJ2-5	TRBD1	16	CATSDVTGASQETQYF	TGTGCCACCAGTGATGTGACAGGGGCGAGCCAAGAGACCCAGTACTTC
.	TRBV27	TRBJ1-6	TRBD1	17	CASSFSRGPDRDSPLHF	TGTGCCAGCAGTTTCTCCCGCGGCCCAGACAGGGACTCACCCCTCCACTTT
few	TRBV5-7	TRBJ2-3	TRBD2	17	CASSRAITSGGLDTQYF	TGTGCCAGCAGCCGCGCCATCACTAGCGGGGGGTTAGATACGCAGTATTTT
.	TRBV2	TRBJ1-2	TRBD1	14	CASSLRGANYGYTF	TGTGCCAGCAGCCTCAGGGGGGCTAACTATGGCTACACCTTC
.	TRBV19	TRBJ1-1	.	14	CASSISGGDTEAFF	TGTGCCAGTAGTATAAGCGGGGGAGACACTGAAGCTTTCTTT
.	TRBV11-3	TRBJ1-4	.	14	CASSPKPGSEKLFF	TGTGCCAGCAGCCCAAAACCGGGGAGTGAAAAACTGTTTTTT
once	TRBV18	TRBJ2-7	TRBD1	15	CASSPSRGLPHEQYF	TGTGCCAGCTCACCAAGCAGGGGGCTCCCCCACGAGCAGTACTTC
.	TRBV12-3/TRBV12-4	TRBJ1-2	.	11	CASSPVYGYTF	TGTGCCAGCAGTCCCGTTTATGGCTACACCTTC
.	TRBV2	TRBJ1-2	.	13	CASSEQQNYGYTF	TGTGCCAGCAGTGAACAACAAAACTATGGCTACACCTTC
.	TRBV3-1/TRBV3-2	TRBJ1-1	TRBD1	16	CASSPQGGAGGTEAFF	TGTGCCAGCAGCCCTCAAGGTGGGGCAGGGGGGACTGAAGCTTTCTTT
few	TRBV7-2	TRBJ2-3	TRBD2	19	CASSRQELAGGGITDTQYF	TGTGCCAGCAGCCGCCAGGAACTAGCGGGGGGCGGGATCACAGATACGCAGTATTTT
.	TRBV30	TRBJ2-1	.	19	CAWSSSEKGANGIYNEQFF	TGTGCCTGGAGTTCATCCGAAAAAGGGGCTAATGGAATCTACAATGAGCAGTTCTTC
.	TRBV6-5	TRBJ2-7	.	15	CASRTAGLGGYEQYF	TGTGCCAGCAGGACTGCCGGACTAGGGGGCTACGAGCAGTACTTC
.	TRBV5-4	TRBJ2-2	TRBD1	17	CASSSFRDRSFTGELFF	TGTGCCAGCAGCTCCTTCCGGGACAGGAGCTTTACCGGGGAGCTGTTTTTT
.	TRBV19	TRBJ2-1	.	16	CASSIIGGAKLNEQFF	TGTGCCAGTAGTATTATAGGGGGTGCCAAACTTAATGAGCAGTTCTTC
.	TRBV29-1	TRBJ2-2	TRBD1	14	CSALGQGVGGELFF	TGCAGCGCTTTAGGACAGGGAGTTGGCGGGGAGCTGTTTTTT
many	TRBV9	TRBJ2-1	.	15	CASSAEGGIYNEQFF	TGTGCCAGCAGCGCCGAAGGCGGGATCTACAATGAGCAGTTCTTC
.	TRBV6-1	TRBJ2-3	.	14	CASSEDFQEDTQYF	TGTGCCAGCAGTGAAGATTTCCAGGAAGATACGCAGTATTTT
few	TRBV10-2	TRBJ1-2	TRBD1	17	CASSESGDRGNLDGYTF	TGCGCCAGCAGTGAGTCGGGGGACAGGGGGAATTTGGATGGCTACACCTTC
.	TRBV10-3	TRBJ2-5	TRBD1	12	CATADRGETQYF	TGTGCCACCGCGGACAGGGGAGAGACCCAGTACTTC
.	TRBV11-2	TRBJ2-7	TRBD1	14	CASSLRDRNDEQYF	TGTGCCAGCAGCCTCCGGGACAGGAACGACGAGCAGTACTTC
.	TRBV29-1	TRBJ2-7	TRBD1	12	CSVDRGSYEQYF	TGCAGCGTTGACAGGGGGTCCTACGAGCAGTACTTC
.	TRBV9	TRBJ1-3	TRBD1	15	CASSVETGGWNTIYF	TGTGCCAGCAGCGTAGAAACAGGGGGATGGAACACCATATATTTT
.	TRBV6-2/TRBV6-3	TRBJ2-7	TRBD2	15	CASSYLAGGPYEQYF	TGTGCCAGCAGTTACCTAGCGGGGGGGCCCTACGAGCAGTACTTC
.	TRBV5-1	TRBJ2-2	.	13	CASSEQGSGELFF	TGCGCCAGCAGCGAACAGGGCTCCGGGGAGCTGTTTTTT
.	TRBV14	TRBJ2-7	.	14	CASSLTGYSYEQYF	TGTGCCAGCAGCCTGACAGGATATTCCTACGAGCAGTACTTC
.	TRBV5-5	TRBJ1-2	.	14	CASSFGQGNYGYTF	TGTGCCAGCAGCTTTGGGCAGGGCAACTATGGCTACACCTTC
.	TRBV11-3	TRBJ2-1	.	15	CASSLGGWGVDEQFF	TGTGCCAGCAGCTTAGGAGGCTGGGGGGTGGATGAGCAGTTCTTC
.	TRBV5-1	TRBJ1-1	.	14	CASSPGTFNTEAFF	TGCGCCAGCAGCCCCGGGACATTCAACACTGAAGCTTTCTTT